This T cell receptor beta chain comes out of a study of radiation and T cells in renal cell carcinoma. Time point: blood 4 weeks post-SBRT, at nephrectomy. Indicated treatment: 15 Gy SBRT to primary tumor, nephrectomy 4 weeks later. Using immunoSEQ multiplex PCR, the repertoire was profiled, and TCRdb retains in-frame clones only, with some absent. The table includes about 150,000 clones, approximately 86% detected once. Germline values: CDR1 SGHTA, CDR2 FQGNSA. The V and J ends lost 5 bases and 2 bases respectively, with 22 bases between them. This CDR3 comprises 17 residues. Sequenced here: blood, sampled from a patient whose treatment included radiotherapy and nephrectomy. The V call is TRBV7-2, the J call TRBJ2-7; D is unresolved. The clonotype originates from a woman aged 45 to 65 with renal cell carcinoma. CDR3 loop: CASSRKTSSDATYEQYF. DNA for the CDR3: TGTGCCAGCAGCCGTAAAACATCGAGTGACGCCACCTACGAGCAGTACTTC.